This T cell receptor beta chain was recorded in a study of T cell repertoires in cytomegalovirus infection. The V and J ends lost 2 bases and 0 bases respectively, with 11 bases between them. This CDR3 has 16 residues. Germline lookup yields CDR1 SGHTA and CDR2 FQGTGA. One entry per CDR3 protein results from TCRdb running MiXCR on the reads. Here the sample spans about 460,000 distinct CDR3 sequences, roughly 10% being singletons. The sequencing sample was made of PBMCs. This TCR was recovered from a human donor in good health (CMV status not recorded). Some clones in this sample may be carry-over from other donors' samples. The rearrangement uses TRBV7-3 and TRBJ1-3; possible D gene TRBD1, 5 bases. This CDR3 is CASSLGDGYSGNTIYF. The CDR3 DNA reads as TGTGCCAGCAGCTTAGGGGACGGCTACTCTGGAAACACCATATATTTT.